This T cell receptor beta chain was observed in a study of shared clonotypes between healthy human individuals. The repertoire was sequenced with immunoSEQ multiplex PCR; TCRdb's copy has only in-frame clones and lacks some. Among 640,000 or so clones listed, about two thirds were seen once. J lost 1 base, V lost 4 bases, and 8 bases had no gene match. CDR3 length: 15 amino acids. Germline CDR1 is SGHRS and CDR2 is YFSETQ. V gene TRBV5-1 combines with J gene TRBJ2-7; 7 positions agree with TRBD2. The sample taken for sequencing was memory CD4+ T cells sorted from blood. Subset here: CD45RA-negative fraction. The origin of this receptor is a woman in her 30s in good health. As DNA, the CDR3 is TGCGCCAGCAGCGCCGGGGGGTCCTTGTCCTACGAGCAGTACTTC. This codes for CASSAGGSLSYEQYF.